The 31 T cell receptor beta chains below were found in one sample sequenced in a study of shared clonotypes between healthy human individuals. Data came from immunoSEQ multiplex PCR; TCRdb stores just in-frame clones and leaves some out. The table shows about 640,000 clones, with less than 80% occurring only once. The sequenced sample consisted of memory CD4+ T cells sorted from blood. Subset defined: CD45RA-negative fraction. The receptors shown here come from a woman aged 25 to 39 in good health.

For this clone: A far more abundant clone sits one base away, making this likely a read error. As DNA, the CDR3 is TGTGCCAGCAGCTTAGCGGATGGCTACACCTTC. It translates to CASSLADGYTF. This chain connects TRBV7-2 to TRBJ1-2; D gene uncertain. V lost 0 bases to trimming and J lost 6 bases, with 2 bases between them. The CDR3 runs 11 residues. CDR1 is SGHTA and CDR2 is FQGNSA in the germline V gene.

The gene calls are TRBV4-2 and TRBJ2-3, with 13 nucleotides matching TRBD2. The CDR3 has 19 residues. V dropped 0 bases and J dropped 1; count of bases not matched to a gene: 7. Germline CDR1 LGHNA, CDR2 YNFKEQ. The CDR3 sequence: CASSQEVRTSGRGTDTQYF. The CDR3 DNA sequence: TGTGCCAGCAGCCAAGAGGTCCGGACTAGCGGGAGAGGCACAGATACGCAGTATTTT.

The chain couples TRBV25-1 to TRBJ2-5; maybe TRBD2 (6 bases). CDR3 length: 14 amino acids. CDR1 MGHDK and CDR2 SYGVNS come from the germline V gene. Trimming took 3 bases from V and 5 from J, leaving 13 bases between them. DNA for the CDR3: TGTGCCAGCAGTGAGCGACTAGTGTCGGAGACCCAGTACTTC. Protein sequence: CASSERLVSETQYF.

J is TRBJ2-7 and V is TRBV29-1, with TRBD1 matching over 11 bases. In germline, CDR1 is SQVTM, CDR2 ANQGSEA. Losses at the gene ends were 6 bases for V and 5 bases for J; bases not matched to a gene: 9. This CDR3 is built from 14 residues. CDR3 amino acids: CSVAGQGEYHEQYF. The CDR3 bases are TGCAGCGTAGCGGGACAGGGGGAATATCACGAGCAGTACTTC.

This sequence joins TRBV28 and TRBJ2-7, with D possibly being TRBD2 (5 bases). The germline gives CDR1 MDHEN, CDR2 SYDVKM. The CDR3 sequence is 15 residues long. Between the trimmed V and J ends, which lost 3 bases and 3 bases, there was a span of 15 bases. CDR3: CASSFDGERVYEQYF. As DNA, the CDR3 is TGTGCCAGCAGTTTTGACGGGGAGCGAGTCTACGAGCAGTACTTC.

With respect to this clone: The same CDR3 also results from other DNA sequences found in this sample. For the CDR3, the DNA is TGTGCCAGCAGTGGAACAGGGACGGGCAATCAGCCCCAGCATTTT. Protein sequence: CASSGTGTGNQPQHF. The rearrangement links TRBV2 to TRBJ1-5; D is possibly TRBD1 (6 bases). The CDR3 loop spans 15 amino acids. V was pared by 4 bases and J by 2 bases, with 12 bases between. Per the germline V gene, CDR1 is SNHLY and CDR2 is FYNNEI.

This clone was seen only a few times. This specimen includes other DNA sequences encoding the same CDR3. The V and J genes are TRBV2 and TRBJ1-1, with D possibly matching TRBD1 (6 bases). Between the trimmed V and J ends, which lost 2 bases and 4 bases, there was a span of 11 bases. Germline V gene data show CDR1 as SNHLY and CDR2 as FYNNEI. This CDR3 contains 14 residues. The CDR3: CASSERRGGTEAFF. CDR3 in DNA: TGTGCCAGCAGTGAACGCAGGGGAGGCACTGAAGCTTTCTTT.

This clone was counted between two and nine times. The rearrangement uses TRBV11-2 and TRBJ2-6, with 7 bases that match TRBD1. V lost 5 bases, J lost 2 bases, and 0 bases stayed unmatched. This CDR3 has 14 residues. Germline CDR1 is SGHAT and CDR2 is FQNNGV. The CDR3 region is CASSTGAGANVLTF. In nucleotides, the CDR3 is TGTGCCAGCAGCACAGGGGCTGGGGCCAACGTCCTGACTTTC.

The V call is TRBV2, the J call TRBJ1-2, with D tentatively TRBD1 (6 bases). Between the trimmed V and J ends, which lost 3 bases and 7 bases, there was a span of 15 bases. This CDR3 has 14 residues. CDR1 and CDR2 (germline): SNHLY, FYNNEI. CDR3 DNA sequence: TGTGCCAGCAGTGAGGCAAGGACAGAGGGTGGCTACACCTTC. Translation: CASSEARTEGGYTF.

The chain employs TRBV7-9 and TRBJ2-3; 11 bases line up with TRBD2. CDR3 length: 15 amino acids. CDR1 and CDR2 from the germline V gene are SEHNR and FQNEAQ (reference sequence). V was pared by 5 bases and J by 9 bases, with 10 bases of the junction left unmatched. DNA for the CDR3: TGTGCCAGCAGCACCGAGCCGGGACTAGCGGAGACGCAGTATTTT. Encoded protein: CASSTEPGLAETQYF.

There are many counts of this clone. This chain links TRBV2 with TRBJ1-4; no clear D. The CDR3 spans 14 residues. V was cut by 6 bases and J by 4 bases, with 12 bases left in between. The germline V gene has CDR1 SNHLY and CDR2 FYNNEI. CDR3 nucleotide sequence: TGTGCCAGCAGATCACAGTTAATTAATGAAAAACTGTTTTTT. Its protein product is CASRSQLINEKLFF.

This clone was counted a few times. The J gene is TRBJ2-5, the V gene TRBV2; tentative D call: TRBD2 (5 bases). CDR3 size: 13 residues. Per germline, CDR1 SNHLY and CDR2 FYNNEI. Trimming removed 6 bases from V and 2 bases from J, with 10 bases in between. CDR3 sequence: CASSRERQETQYF. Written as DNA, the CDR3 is TGTGCCAGCAGCAGAGAGCGGCAAGAGACCCAGTACTTC.

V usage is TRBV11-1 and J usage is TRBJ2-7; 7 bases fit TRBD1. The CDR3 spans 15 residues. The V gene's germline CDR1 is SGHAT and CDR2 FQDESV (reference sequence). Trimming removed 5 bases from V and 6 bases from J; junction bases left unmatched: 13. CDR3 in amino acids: CASSPQPGTASEQYF. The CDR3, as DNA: TGTGCCAGCAGCCCCCAGCCCGGGACAGCAAGCGAGCAGTACTTC.

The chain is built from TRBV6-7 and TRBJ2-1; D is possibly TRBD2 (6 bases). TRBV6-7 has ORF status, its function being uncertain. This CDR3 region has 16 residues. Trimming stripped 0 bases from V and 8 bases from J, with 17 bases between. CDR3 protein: CASSYSGSSVIDEQFF. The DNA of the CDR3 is TGTGCCAGCAGTTACTCGGGGTCTAGCGTGATCGATGAGCAGTTCTTC.

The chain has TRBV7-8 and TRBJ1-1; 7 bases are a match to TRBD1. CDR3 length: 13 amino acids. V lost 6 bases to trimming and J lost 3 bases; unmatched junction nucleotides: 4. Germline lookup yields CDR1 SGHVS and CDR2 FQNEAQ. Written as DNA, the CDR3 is TGTGCCAGCAGGACGACAGGGCACACTGAAGCTTTCTTT. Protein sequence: CASRTTGHTEAFF.

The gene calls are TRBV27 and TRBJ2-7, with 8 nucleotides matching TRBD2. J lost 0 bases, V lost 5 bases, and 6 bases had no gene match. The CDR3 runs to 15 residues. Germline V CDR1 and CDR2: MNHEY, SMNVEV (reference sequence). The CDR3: CASSGQRGSSYEQYF. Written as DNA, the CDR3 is TGTGCCAGCAGTGGCCAGCGGGGGAGCTCCTACGAGCAGTACTTC.

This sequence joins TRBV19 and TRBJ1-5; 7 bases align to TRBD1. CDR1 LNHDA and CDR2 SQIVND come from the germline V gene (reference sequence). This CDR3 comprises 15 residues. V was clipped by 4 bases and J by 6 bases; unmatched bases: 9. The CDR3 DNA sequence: TGTGCCAGTAGTAGGGGAGGGGGCGCCGGTCAGCCCCAGCATTTT. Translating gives CASSRGGGAGQPQHF.

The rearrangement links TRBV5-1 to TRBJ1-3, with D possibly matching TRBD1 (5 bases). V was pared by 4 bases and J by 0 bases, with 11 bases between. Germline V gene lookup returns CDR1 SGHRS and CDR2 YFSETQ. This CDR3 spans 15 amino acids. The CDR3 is CASSPDSFSGNTIYF. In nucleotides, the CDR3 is TGCGCCAGCAGCCCTGACAGCTTCTCTGGAAACACCATATATTTT.

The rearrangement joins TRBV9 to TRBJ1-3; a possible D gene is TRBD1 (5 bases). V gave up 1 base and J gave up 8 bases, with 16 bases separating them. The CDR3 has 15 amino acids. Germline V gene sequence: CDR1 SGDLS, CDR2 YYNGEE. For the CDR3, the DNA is TGTGCCAGCAGCGTACAAGGGGCTGGGGGAGACACCATATATTTT. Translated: CASSVQGAGGDTIYF. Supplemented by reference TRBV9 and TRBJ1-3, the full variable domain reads DSGVTQTPKHLITATGQRVTLRCSPRSGDLSVYWYQQSLDQGLQFLIQYYNGEERAKGNILERFSAQQFPDLHSELNLSSLELGDSALYFCASSVQGAGGDTIYFGEGSWLTVV.

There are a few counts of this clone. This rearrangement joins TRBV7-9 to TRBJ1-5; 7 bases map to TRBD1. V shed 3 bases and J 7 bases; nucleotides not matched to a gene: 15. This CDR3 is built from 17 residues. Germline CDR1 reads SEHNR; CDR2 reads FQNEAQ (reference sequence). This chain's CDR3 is CASSFWTGGQPRQPQHF. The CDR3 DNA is TGTGCCAGCAGCTTCTGGACAGGCGGTCAGCCCCGGCAGCCCCAGCATTTT. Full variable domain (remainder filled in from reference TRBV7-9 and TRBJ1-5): DTGVSQNPRHKITKRGQNVTFRCDPISEHNRLYWYRQTLGQGPEFLTYFQNEAQLEKSRLLSDRFSAERPKGSFSTLEIQRTEQGDSAMYLCASSFWTGGQPRQPQHFGDGTRLSIL.

CDR3 protein: CASSLGLQINNEQFF. DNA for the CDR3: TGTGCCAGCAGCTTGGGACTACAGATTAATAATGAGCAGTTCTTC. The V call is TRBV7-9, the J call TRBJ2-1, with TRBD2 matching over 7 bases. The CDR3 extends over 15 amino acids. The germline V gene has CDR1 SEHNR and CDR2 FQNEAQ (reference sequence). The V segment lost 3 bases and the J segment 7 bases; nucleotides outside the gene matches: 9.

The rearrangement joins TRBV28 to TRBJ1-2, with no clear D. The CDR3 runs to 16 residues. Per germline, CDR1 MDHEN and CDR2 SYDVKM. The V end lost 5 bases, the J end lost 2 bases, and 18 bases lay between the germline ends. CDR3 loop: CASSLQVIVPNYGYTF. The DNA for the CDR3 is TGTGCCAGCAGTCTGCAAGTAATCGTTCCAAACTATGGCTACACCTTC.

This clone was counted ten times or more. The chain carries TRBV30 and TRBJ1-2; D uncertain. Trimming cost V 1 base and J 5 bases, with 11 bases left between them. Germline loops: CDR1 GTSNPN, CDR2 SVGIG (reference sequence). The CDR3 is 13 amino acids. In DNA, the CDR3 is TGTGCCTGGAGTGCGGTCAGTTTTTATGGCTACACCTTC. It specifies CAWSAVSFYGYTF. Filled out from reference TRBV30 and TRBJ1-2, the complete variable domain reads SQTIHQWPATLVQPVGSPLSLECTVEGTSNPNLYWYRQAAGRGLQLLFYSVGIGQISSEVPQNLSASRPQDRQFILSSKKLLLSDSGFYLCAWSAVSFYGYTFGSGTRLTVV.

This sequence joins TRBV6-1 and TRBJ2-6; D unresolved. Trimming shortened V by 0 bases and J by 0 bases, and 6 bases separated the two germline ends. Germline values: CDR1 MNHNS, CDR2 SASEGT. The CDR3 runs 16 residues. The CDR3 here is CASSEAANSGANVLTF. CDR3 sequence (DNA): TGTGCCAGCAGTGAAGCCGCAAACTCTGGGGCCAACGTCCTGACTTTC.

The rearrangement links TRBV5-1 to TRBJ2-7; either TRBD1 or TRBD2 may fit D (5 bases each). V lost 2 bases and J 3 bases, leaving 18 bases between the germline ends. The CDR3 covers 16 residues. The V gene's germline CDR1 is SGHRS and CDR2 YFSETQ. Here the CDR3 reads CASSFPTGTASYEQYF. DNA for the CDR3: TGCGCCAGCAGCTTTCCCACCGGGACCGCGAGCTACGAGCAGTACTTC.

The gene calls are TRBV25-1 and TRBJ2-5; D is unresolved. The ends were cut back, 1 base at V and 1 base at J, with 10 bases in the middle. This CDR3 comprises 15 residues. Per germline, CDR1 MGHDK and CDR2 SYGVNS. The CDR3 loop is CASSESGSLQETQYF. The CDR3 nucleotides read TGTGCCAGCAGTGAATCGGGCAGTCTCCAAGAGACCCAGTACTTC.

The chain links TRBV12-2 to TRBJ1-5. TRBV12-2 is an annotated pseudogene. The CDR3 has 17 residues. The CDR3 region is CASRVDTVLVGNQPQHF. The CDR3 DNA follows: TGTGCAAGTCGCGTAGATACGGTTTTAGTTGGCAATCAGCCCCAGCATTTT.

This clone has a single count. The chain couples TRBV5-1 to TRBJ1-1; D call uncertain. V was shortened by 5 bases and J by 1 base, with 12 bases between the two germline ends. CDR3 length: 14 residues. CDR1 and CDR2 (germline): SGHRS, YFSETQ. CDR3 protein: CASSMHRPNTEAFF. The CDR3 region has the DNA TGCGCCAGCAGTATGCACAGACCGAACACTGAAGCTTTCTTT.

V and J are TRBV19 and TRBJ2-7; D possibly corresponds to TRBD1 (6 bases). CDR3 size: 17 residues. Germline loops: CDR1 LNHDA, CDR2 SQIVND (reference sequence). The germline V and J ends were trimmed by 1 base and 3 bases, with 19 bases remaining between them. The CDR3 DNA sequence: TGTGCCAGTAGTATAGGGGTCAACGCAGGGGTCCACTACGAGCAGTACTTC. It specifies CASSIGVNAGVHYEQYF.

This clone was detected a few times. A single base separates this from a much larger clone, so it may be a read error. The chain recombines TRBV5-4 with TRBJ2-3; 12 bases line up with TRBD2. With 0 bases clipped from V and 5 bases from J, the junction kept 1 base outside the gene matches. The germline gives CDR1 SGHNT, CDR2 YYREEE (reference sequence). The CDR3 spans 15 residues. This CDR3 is CASSLGLAGEDTQYF. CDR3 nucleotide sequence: TGTGCCAGCAGCTTGGGACTAGCGGGAGAAGATACGCAGTATTTT.

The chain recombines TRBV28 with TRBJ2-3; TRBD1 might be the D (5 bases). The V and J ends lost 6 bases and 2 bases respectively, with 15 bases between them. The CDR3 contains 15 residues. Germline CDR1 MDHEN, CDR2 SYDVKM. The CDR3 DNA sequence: TGTGCCAGCAGCACCAGGGAAGATCACACAGATACGCAGTATTTT. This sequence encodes CASSTREDHTDTQYF. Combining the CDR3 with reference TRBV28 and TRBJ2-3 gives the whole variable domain DVKVTQSSRYLVKRTGEKVFLECVQDMDHENMFWYRQDPGLGLRLIYFSYDVKMKEKGDIPEGYSVSREKKERFSLILESASTNQTSMYLCASSTREDHTDTQYFGPGTRLTVL.